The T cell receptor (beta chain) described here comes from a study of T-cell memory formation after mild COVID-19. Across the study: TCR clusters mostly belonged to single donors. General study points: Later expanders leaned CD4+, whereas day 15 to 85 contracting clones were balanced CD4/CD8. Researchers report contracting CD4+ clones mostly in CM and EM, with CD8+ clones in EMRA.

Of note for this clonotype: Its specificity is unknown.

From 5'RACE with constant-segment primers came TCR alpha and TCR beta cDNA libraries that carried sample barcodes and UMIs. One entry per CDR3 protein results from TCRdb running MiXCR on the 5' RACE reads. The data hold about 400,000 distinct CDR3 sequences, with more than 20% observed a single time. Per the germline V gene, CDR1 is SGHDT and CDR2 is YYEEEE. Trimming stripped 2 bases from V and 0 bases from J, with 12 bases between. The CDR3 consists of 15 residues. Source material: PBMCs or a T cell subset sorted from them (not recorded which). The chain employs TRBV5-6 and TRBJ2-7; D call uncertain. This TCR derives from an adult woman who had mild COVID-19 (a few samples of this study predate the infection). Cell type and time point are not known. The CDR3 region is CASSFGSDLSYEQYF. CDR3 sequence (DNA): TGTGCCAGCAGCTTCGGGTCCGACCTCTCCTACGAGCAGTACTTC.